The clone carrying this T cell receptor beta chain was found many times. The antigen remains undetermined. These data belong to a study of T-cell reconstitution after alpha-beta-depleted transplantation in children. Study-wide findings and caveats: By one year post-transplant, T-cell counts and diversity largely arose from T cells that were newly produced. About two months after transplant, alpha-beta T cells reportedly came from several hundred expanded graft clones.

The CDR3 has 14 residues. V lost 4 bases, J lost 6 bases, and 16 bases lay in between. Researchers prepared the TCRbeta library using unique molecular identifiers, the study reports. MiXCR was run by TCRdb on the PCR reads, yielding one entry per CDR3 protein. This sample has 100,000 or so distinct CDR3 sequences; 4.5% to 7.5% occur once, and the top ten carry around 5.6%. The specimen was PBMCs, mostly from graft donor cells, collected 60 days after TCRalphabeta/CD19-depleted stem cell transplant. This receptor was taken from a female patient aged 2 to 10 who had a stem cell transplant for Fanconi anemia, so the T cells may come from the graft donor. The chain joins TRBV12-3 or TRBV12-4 to TRBJ2-7; weak D call: TRBD1 (5 bases). The CDR3 DNA is TGTGCCAGCAGTTCGATAACCGACAGATCCGAGCAGTACTTC. This encodes CASSSITDRSEQYF.